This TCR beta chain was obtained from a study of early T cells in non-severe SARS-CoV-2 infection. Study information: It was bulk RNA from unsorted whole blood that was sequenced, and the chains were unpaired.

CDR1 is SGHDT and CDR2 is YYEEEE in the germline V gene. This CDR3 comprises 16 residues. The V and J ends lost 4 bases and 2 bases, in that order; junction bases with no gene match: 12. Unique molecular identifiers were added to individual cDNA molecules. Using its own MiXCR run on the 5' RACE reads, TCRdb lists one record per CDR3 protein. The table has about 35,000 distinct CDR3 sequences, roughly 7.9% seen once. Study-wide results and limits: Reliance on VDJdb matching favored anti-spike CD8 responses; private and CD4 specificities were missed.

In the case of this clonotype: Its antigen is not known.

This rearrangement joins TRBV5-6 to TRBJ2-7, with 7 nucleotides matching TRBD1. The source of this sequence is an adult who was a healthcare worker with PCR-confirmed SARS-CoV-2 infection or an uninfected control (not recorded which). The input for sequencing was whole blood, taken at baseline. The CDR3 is CASSEWTGPEAYEQYF. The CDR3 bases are TGTGCCAGCAGCGAATGGACAGGCCCCGAGGCCTACGAGCAGTACTTC.